Included here is one T cell receptor (beta chain) sequence, with context. The same CDR3 can be traced to other DNA sequences in this sample. Some clones are missing from TCRdb's copy, which holds only in-frame ones; the method was immunoSEQ multiplex PCR. The table has 400,000 to 450,000 clones, approximately 90% seen once. The data were obtained in a study of Ad26.COV2.S vaccination and SARS-CoV-2 variants. Study information: The study gave Ad26.COV2.S intramuscularly, once or twice 56 days apart.

Treatment defined: 15 to 20 received Ad26.COV2.S at low or high dose, single or two shots; about five received placebo; per-sample allocation not given. The samples date from day 63 after the first vaccine or placebo injection. Donor was an adult aged 18-55 years in Boston. Sequences were derived from peripheral blood, sampled in a trial of Ad26.COV2.S vaccine versus placebo. This sequence was found in a person aged 18-60 years who received the Ad26.COV2.S COVID-19 vaccine or a placebo.

The CDR3 is CASSQDRVSGNTIYF. CDR3 nucleotide sequence: TGCGCCAGCAGCCAAGATCGGGTCTCTGGAAACACCATATATTTT. The chain uses TRBV4-3 and TRBJ1-3; no reliable D call. CDR3 size: 15 residues. The ends were cut back, 0 bases at V and 0 bases at J, with 6 bases in the middle. Per the germline V gene, CDR1 is LGHNA and CDR2 is YSLEER.